The 29 T cell receptor beta chains below were found in one sample sequenced in a study of blood T cell repertoires in COVID-19. The protocol was immunoSEQ multiplex PCR, while the TCRdb copy is restricted to in-frame clones and leaves out a portion. The repertoire holds about 110,000 clones, with less than 80% as singletons. The sample was peripheral blood. Receptor source: a man between 65 and 85 years old with active or convalescent COVID-19.

The CDR3, as DNA: TGTGCCAGCAGTGATCGAGGGGAGACCCAGTACTTC. Protein: CASSDRGETQYF. The rearrangement uses TRBV25-1 and TRBJ2-5; D possibly corresponds to TRBD2 (5 bases). The germline V gene encodes CDR1 MGHDK and CDR2 SYGVNS. Between the trimmed V and J ends, which lost 3 bases and 5 bases, there was a span of 7 bases. The CDR3 has 12 residues.

Only a few counts were recorded for this clone. The J gene is TRBJ1-3, the V gene TRBV14; no firm D call. The CDR3 has 16 amino acids. V lost 1 base to trimming and J lost 4 bases, with 14 bases between them. Germline CDR1 and CDR2: SGHDN and FVKESK. The CDR3 DNA is TGTGCCAGCAGCCAAGGCCGAATCACACTAGGAAACACCATATATTTT. Translated: CASSQGRITLGNTIYF.

V is TRBV12-3 or TRBV12-4 and J is TRBJ1-5; D not resolved. CDR3 size: 13 residues. V shed 4 bases and J shed 5 bases, with 9 bases lying between them. The CDR3 coding sequence is TGTGCCAGCAGTTACCAGGAGGATCAGCCCCAGCATTTT. Translating gives CASSYQEDQPQHF.

This chain joins TRBV5-6 and TRBJ1-4; 7 bases map to TRBD1. Germline CDR1 SGHDT, CDR2 YYEEEE. J was trimmed by 6 bases and V by 3 bases; bases with no gene match: 8. This CDR3 comprises 15 residues. The chain's CDR3 is CASSYDKGADEKLFF. CDR3 nucleotides: TGTGCCAGCAGCTATGACAAGGGGGCGGATGAAAAACTGTTTTTT. The variable domain in full, with the rest retrieved from reference TRBV5-6 and TRBJ1-4, is DAGVTQSPTHLIKTRGQQVTLRCSPKSGHDTVSWYQQALGQGPQFIFQYYEEEERQRGNFPDRFSGHQFPNYSSELNVNALLLGDSALYLCASSYDKGADEKLFFGSGTQLSVL.

The J gene is TRBJ2-7, the V gene TRBV18; TRBD1 matches 8 bases. CDR1 and CDR2 from the germline V gene are KGHSH and LQKENI. This CDR3 contains 15 residues. V was pared by 4 bases and J by 5 bases, with 10 bases of the junction left unmatched. CDR3: CASSRQGAAGDEQYF. The CDR3 region has the DNA TGTGCCAGCTCACGTCAGGGGGCGGCGGGCGACGAGCAGTACTTC. The entire variable domain, with the rest obtained from reference TRBV18 and TRBJ2-7, is as follows: NAGVMQNPRHLVRRRGQEARLRCSPMKGHSHVYWYRQLPEEGLKFMVYLQKENIIDESGMPKERFSAEFPKEGPSILRIQQVVRGDSAAYFCASSRQGAAGDEQYFGPGTRLTVT.

This rearrangement joins TRBV10-3 to TRBJ2-7; D might be TRBD2 (6 bases). V was shortened by 3 bases and J by 3 bases, with 15 bases between the two germline ends. Germline CDR1 reads ENHRY; CDR2 reads SYGVKD. The CDR3 contains 15 residues. In nucleotides, the CDR3 is TGTGCCATCAGTGACATGGGACTGGCGAGCTACGAGCAGTACTTC. This encodes CAISDMGLASYEQYF.

The chain uses TRBV5-1 and TRBJ2-7, with 10 bases that match TRBD1. J gave up 3 bases and V 3 bases, and 3 bases lay outside the gene matches. CDR1 and CDR2 from the germline V gene are SGHRS and YFSETQ. The CDR3 covers 14 residues. The CDR3 DNA sequence: TGCGCCAGCAGCTCCCGGGACAGGGGCTACGAGCAGTACTTC. It is translated as CASSSRDRGYEQYF. Looking up the rest from reference TRBV5-1 and TRBJ2-7 gives the full variable domain: KAGVTQTPRYLIKTRGQQVTLSCSPISGHRSVSWYQQTPGQGLQFLFEYFSETQRNKGNFPGRFSGRQFSNSRSEMNVSTLELGDSALYLCASSSRDRGYEQYFGPGTRLTVT.

The CDR3 is CASTSGTGGFEQYF. Written as DNA, the CDR3 is TGTGCCAGCACCTCCGGGACAGGGGGCTTCGAGCAGTACTTC. This sequence joins TRBV28 and TRBJ2-7; 12 bases map to TRBD1. The CDR3 totals 14 residues. Trimming cost V 7 bases and J 6 bases; bases outside gene matches: 7. CDR1 is MDHEN and CDR2 is SYDVKM in the germline V gene.

The V and J genes are TRBV14 and TRBJ1-6; D perhaps matches TRBD1 (6 bases). CDR1 and CDR2 (germline): SGHDN, FVKESK. The length of the CDR3 is 14 residues. The V end lost 6 bases, the J end lost 7 bases, and 13 bases lay between the germline ends. CDR3 coding DNA: TGTGCCAGCAGATCAGGGGTGCGAAATTCACCCCTCCACTTT. As protein: CASRSGVRNSPLHF.

The CDR3 region is CSARYGELFF. The CDR3 DNA sequence: TGCAGTGCCCGCTACGGGGAGCTGTTTTTT. The chain has TRBV20-1 and TRBJ2-2; D unclear. The CDR3 runs 10 residues. Trimming shortened V by 6 bases and J by 7 bases, and 6 bases separated the two germline ends. CDR1 is DFQATT and CDR2 is SNEGSKA in the germline V gene (reference sequence).

This clone showed up just a few times. J is TRBJ1-5 and V is TRBV3-1 (or the pseudogene TRBV3-2); D not certain. The V gene's germline CDR1 is LGHDT and CDR2 YNNKEL (reference sequence). The CDR3 spans 16 residues. The V gene lost 6 bases and the J gene lost 1 base, with 16 bases spanning the gap. The CDR3 here is CASRDSKRKSNQPQHF. The CDR3 DNA reads TGTGCCAGCAGAGACTCCAAACGTAAGAGCAATCAGCCCCAGCATTTT.

This clone was detected only a few times. This sequence joins TRBV5-1 and TRBJ1-2, with 8 bases that match TRBD1. CDR1 is SGHRS and CDR2 is YFSETQ in the germline V gene. V was clipped by 2 bases and J by 5 bases; unmatched bases: 11. CDR3 length: 16 residues. This chain's CDR3 is CASSLTGGEGPYGYTF. CDR3 DNA sequence: TGCGCCAGCAGCTTAACAGGGGGTGAAGGGCCTTATGGCTACACCTTC.

The rearrangement links TRBV29-1 to TRBJ2-3, with D maybe TRBD2 (5 bases). The CDR3 sequence is 14 residues long. V lost 7 bases, J lost 0 bases, and 14 bases lay in between. CDR1 is SQVTM, CDR2 ANQGSEA, per germline. CDR3 sequence reads: CSAKDSASTDTQYF. For the CDR3, the DNA is TGCAGCGCCAAGGACTCAGCTAGCACAGATACGCAGTATTTT.

This clone was counted a few times. The V gene is TRBV19, the J gene TRBJ2-7; a weak D match, TRBD2 (5 bases). The length of the CDR3 is 14 residues. Germline assignment: CDR1 LNHDA and CDR2 SQIVND (reference sequence). Trimming cost V 1 base and J 2 bases, with 9 bases left between them. CDR3 nucleotide sequence: TGTGCCAGTAGTATAGGAGGGCCCACCTACGAGCAGTACTTC. This translates into CASSIGGPTYEQYF.

This clone has just a few counts. The chain has TRBV7-3 and TRBJ2-1; 9 bases line up with TRBD2. Germline V gives CDR1 SGHTA, CDR2 FQGTGA. The length of the CDR3 is 15 residues. The J segment lost 0 bases and the V segment lost 3 bases, leaving 0 bases of the junction unmatched. This chain's CDR3 is CASSFSGSSYNEQFF. The CDR3 nucleotides are TGTGCCAGCAGCTTTAGCGGGAGCTCCTACAATGAGCAGTTCTTC.

The rearrangement joins TRBV3-1 (or the pseudogene TRBV3-2) to TRBJ2-5; 9 nucleotides align to TRBD2. The CDR3 has 14 amino acids. The germline V gene has CDR1 LGHDT and CDR2 YNNKEL (reference sequence). V lost 4 bases and J lost 7; bases outside the gene matches: 7. The CDR3 DNA is TGTGCCAGCAGCCCTAGCGGGGCCGAGGGGACCCAGTACTTC. This translates into CASSPSGAEGTQYF.

CDR3 in DNA: TGTGCCAGCAGTTACCAGCCACAGGGTAATTCACCCCTCCACTTT. It specifies CASSYQPQGNSPLHF. The chain recombines TRBV6-5 with TRBJ1-6; tentatively, D is TRBD1 (6 bases). The CDR3 length is 15 residues. The ends were cut back, 2 bases at V and 6 bases at J, with 11 bases in the middle. In germline, CDR1 is MNHEY, CDR2 SVGAGI.

J is TRBJ2-5 and V is TRBV5-1; TRBD1 matches at 8 bases. This CDR3 has 16 amino acids. Germline lookup yields CDR1 SGHRS and CDR2 YFSETQ. Losses at the gene ends were 3 bases for V and 2 bases for J; bases not matched to a gene: 9. CDR3 DNA sequence: TGCGCCAGCAGCTCGTCAATTAGGACAGGGCAAGAGACCCAGTACTTC. Residues: CASSSSIRTGQETQYF.

J is TRBJ1-1 and V is TRBV7-3, with D uncertain. This CDR3 has 14 residues. The germline gives CDR1 SGHTA, CDR2 FQGTGA. The ends were cut back, 5 bases at V and 1 base at J, with 11 bases in the middle. Here the CDR3 reads CASSKGGENTEAFF. CDR3 bases: TGTGCCAGCAGCAAGGGAGGAGAGAACACTGAAGCTTTCTTT.

CDR3: CASSLDRLLEEKLFF. The DNA for the CDR3 is TGTGCCAGCAGTTTGGACAGACTCCTGGAAGAAAAACTGTTTTTT. This sequence joins TRBV7-2 and TRBJ1-4, with D possibly matching TRBD1 (6 bases). The V and J ends lost 6 bases and 8 bases respectively, with 19 bases between them. The CDR3 runs to 15 residues. From germline, CDR1 is SGHTA and CDR2 FQGNSA.

This clone occurred once. This chain links TRBV27 with TRBJ2-1; D is perhaps TRBD1 (6 bases). Germline V gene lookup returns CDR1 MNHEY and CDR2 SMNVEV (reference sequence). This CDR3 region has 15 residues. V lost 5 bases and J lost 7, with 18 bases in between. The CDR3 loop reads CASSIKTGSENEQFF. The CDR3 bases are TGTGCCAGCAGTATAAAAACAGGGTCGGAAAATGAGCAGTTCTTC.

The chain combines TRBV15 with TRBJ1-4; D is unresolved. V lost 3 bases, J lost 8 bases, and 13 bases lay in between. The CDR3 is made up of 14 amino acids. CDR1 is LNHNV and CDR2 is YYDKDF in the germline V gene (reference sequence). CDR3 DNA sequence: TGTGCCACCAGCAGTTACAGCCCCGTCGAAAAACTGTTTTTT. Protein product: CATSSYSPVEKLFF. Full variable domain (rest looked up from reference TRBV15 and TRBJ1-4): DAMVIQNPRYQVTQFGKPVTLSCSQTLNHNVMYWYQQKSSQAPKLLFHYYDKDFNNEADTPDNFQSRRPNTSFCFLDIRSPGLGDTAMYLCATSSYSPVEKLFFGSGTQLSVL.

This clone was picked up many times. The rearrangement joins TRBV4-2 to TRBJ2-3, with 13 bases identical to TRBD2. The ends lost 5 bases at V and 4 bases at J; junction bases unmatched: 3. In germline, CDR1 is LGHNA, CDR2 YNFKEQ. The CDR3 runs to 15 residues. CDR3 sequence reads: CASSRTSGSSDTQYF. The CDR3 DNA sequence: TGTGCCAGCAGCAGGACTAGCGGGAGTTCAGATACGCAGTATTTT.

The chain is built from TRBV7-3 and TRBJ2-3; D might be TRBD2 (7 bases). This CDR3 has 15 amino acids. Germline V CDR1 and CDR2: SGHTA, FQGTGA. Trimming left V 5 bases short and J 7 bases short, with 19 bases between. The CDR3, as DNA: TGTGCCAGCAGCCCGTCGCGGGGGCCGTGGAATACGCAGTATTTT. Its translation is CASSPSRGPWNTQYF.

The chain carries TRBV5-1 and TRBJ2-7; 10 positions agree with TRBD1. Germline V gene sequence: CDR1 SGHRS, CDR2 YFSETQ. Trimming took 3 bases from V and 6 from J; bases not matched to a gene: 6. The CDR3 runs 14 residues. The CDR3 region is CASSWGQGPGEQYF. The CDR3 DNA is TGCGCCAGCAGCTGGGGACAGGGGCCGGGCGAGCAGTACTTC.

The V call is TRBV6-2 or TRBV6-3, the J call TRBJ2-7; weak D call: TRBD2 (6 bases). The CDR3 extends over 15 amino acids. The ends were cut back, 2 bases at V and 2 bases at J, with 13 bases in the middle. From germline, CDR1 is MNHEY and CDR2 SVGEGT. CDR3 sequence (DNA): TGTGCCAGCAGTTACAATAGCGGAGGCCCCTACGAGCAGTACTTC. It codes for CASSYNSGGPYEQYF.

This clone was seen a handful of times. The chain joins TRBV1 to TRBJ2-3; the DNA was not compared with TRBD2, the D call given in the table. TRBV1 is described as a pseudogene. This CDR3 contains 14 residues. The CDR3 DNA follows: TGCACCAGCAGCCAATACCGGGTGGAGGATACGCAGTATTTT. It codes for CTSSQYRVEDTQYF.

The chain couples TRBV28 to TRBJ2-1; TRBD2 aligns across 13 bases. Germline loops: CDR1 MDHEN, CDR2 SYDVKM. The CDR3 is 19 amino acids. The trim removed 6 bases at V and 0 bases at J, leaving 11 bases unmatched. CDR3 sequence reads: CASSTKPGLAGFSYNEQFF. The CDR3 nucleotides are TGTGCCAGCAGCACCAAACCGGGACTAGCGGGGTTCTCCTACAATGAGCAGTTCTTC.

V gene TRBV2 combines with J gene TRBJ2-5; TRBD1 matches at 7 bases. The CDR3 consists of 17 residues. The V gene end was trimmed by 3 bases and the J gene end by 2 bases; junction bases not matched to a gene: 12. Germline CDR1 reads SNHLY; CDR2 reads FYNNEI. This CDR3 is CASSDKLGDRAQETQYF. The DNA for the CDR3 is TGTGCCAGCAGTGACAAGCTGGGAGACAGGGCTCAAGAGACCCAGTACTTC.